A selection of T cell receptor beta chains follows, all from one sample in a study of beta chain features in type 1 diabetes. Produced via immunoSEQ multiplex PCR; TCRdb's table is partial and in-frame only. The sample includes over 300,000 clones, approximately 8.2% of them seen just once. Sequences were obtained from central memory CD4+ T cells from blood. The receptor source for this set is a woman under 30 in good health. Each CDR3 is given with its conserved first and last residue. A D gene is named only where the DNA matches it firmly. Not every row has a clone size; where given, it reads once, few, many or a size class.

>NA|TRBV11-2|TRBJ2-7|NA
CASSLVPKAAYEQYF
TGTGCCAGCAGCTTAGTCCCTAAGGCAGCCTACGAGCAGTACTTC
>TRBD1|TRBV28|TRBJ2-1|few
CASSSSGTGNNEQFF
TGTGCCAGCAGTTCGTCCGGGACAGGGAACAATGAGCAGTTCTTC
>TRBD1|TRBV19|TRBJ1-1|many
CASHRGHMNTEAFF
TGTGCCAGTCACAGGGGTCACATGAACACTGAAGCTTTCTTT
>NA|TRBV7-9|TRBJ2-1|few
CASSAVGASDEQFF
TGTGCCAGCAGCGCCGTTGGAGCTAGCGATGAGCAGTTCTTC
>NA|TRBV9|TRBJ2-3|NA
CASSVPGRDTQYF
TGTGCCAGCAGCGTACCGGGAAGGGATACGCAGTATTTT
>NA|TRBV7-2|TRBJ2-2|NA
CASSPGHFTGELFF
TGTGCCAGCAGCCCCGGACATTTTACCGGGGAGCTGTTTTTT
>TRBD1|TRBV5-4|TRBJ2-2|many
CASSSWTGDYTGELFF
TGTGCCAGCAGCTCCTGGACAGGGGATTACACCGGGGAGCTGTTTTTT
>TRBD2|TRBV5-1|TRBJ2-7|few
CASSLSGTSGRTFYEQYF
TGCGCCAGCAGCCTATCCGGGACTAGCGGGAGGACATTCTACGAGCAGTACTTC
>TRBD1|TRBV6-5|TRBJ1-4|NA
CASSPQGPDRAKLFF
TGTGCCAGCAGCCCACAGGGGCCGGACAGGGCAAAACTGTTTTTT
>NA|TRBV27|TRBJ2-1|NA
CASSPGRGQKEQFF
TGTGCCAGCAGTCCGGGACGGGGACAAAAGGAGCAGTTCTTC
>NA|TRBV7-3|TRBJ1-1|few
CASRRGENTEAFF
TGTGCCAGCAGGCGGGGCGAGAACACTGAAGCTTTCTTT
>NA|TRBV29-1|TRBJ2-7|NA
CSVAKDSYEQYF
TGCAGCGTTGCGAAAGACTCCTACGAGCAGTACTTC
>NA|TRBV5-8|TRBJ2-2|NA
CASSRTRTRDTGELFF
TGTGCCAGCAGTAGAACACGGACACGGGACACCGGGGAGCTGTTTTTT
>TRBD2|TRBV9|TRBJ2-1|NA
CASSVSGSRVNEQFF
TGTGCCAGCAGCGTCAGCGGGAGCAGGGTCAATGAGCAGTTCTTC
>TRBD2|TRBV2|TRBJ2-1|NA
CASTMGGTEQFF
TGTGCCAGCACTATGGGGGGGACTGAGCAGTTCTTC
>NA|TRBV18|TRBJ1-1|NA
CASSSTTETNTEAFF
TGTGCCAGCTCATCAACGACAGAGACGAACACTGAAGCTTTCTTT
>NA|TRBV19|TRBJ2-1|many
CASSLGYSFDNEQFF
TGTGCCAGTAGTCTAGGGTACAGCTTTGACAATGAGCAGTTCTTC
>NA|TRBV19|TRBJ2-3|few
CASSISGQSTDTQYF
TGTGCCAGTAGTATTTCGGGCCAAAGCACAGATACGCAGTATTTT
>NA|TRBV7-2|TRBJ1-1|NA
CASSRTVREAFF
TGTGCCAGCAGTCGGACAGTTAGAGAAGCTTTCTTT
>NA|TRBV7-2|TRBJ2-3|NA
CASRSGGGTDTQYF
TGTGCCAGCAGGTCCGGAGGGGGCACAGATACGCAGTATTTT
>NA|TRBV4-2|TRBJ2-5|few
CASSQDGGRPQETQYF
TGTGCCAGCAGCCAAGATGGGGGCAGGCCTCAAGAGACCCAGTACTTC
>NA|TRBV11-2|TRBJ2-2|few
CASSLSSGELFF
TGTGCCAGCAGCTTATCCTCTGGGGAGCTGTTTTTT
>TRBD1|TRBV7-9|TRBJ1-4|NA
CASSYDRGQNEKLFF
TGTGCCAGCAGCTACGACAGGGGGCAAAATGAAAAACTGTTTTTT
>TRBD2|TRBV5-1|TRBJ2-2|NA
CASSPRAAGGGTGELFF
TGCGCCAGCAGCCCTCGTGCCGCGGGAGGTGGCACCGGGGAGCTGTTTTTT
>TRBD2|TRBV7-2|TRBJ2-5|NA
CASSLSDSGRKTQYF
TGTGCCAGCAGCTTAAGTGATAGCGGGAGAAAGACCCAGTACTTC
>NA|TRBV30|TRBJ2-7|few
CAWTVGRASTINLREQYF
TGTGCCTGGACCGTAGGCAGGGCATCTACCATTAACCTACGTGAGCAGTACTTC
>NA|TRBV9|TRBJ2-5|few
CASSVRGEGEETQYF
TGTGCCAGCAGCGTAAGGGGGGAGGGTGAGGAGACCCAGTACTTC
>NA|TRBV7-2|TRBJ2-7|NA
CASSLSSAQYF
TGTGCCAGCAGCCTCTCAAGTGCGCAGTACTTC
>TRBD2|TRBV4-2|TRBJ2-5|few
CASRSASGPGTQYF
TGTGCCAGCAGATCGGCTAGCGGACCGGGGACCCAGTACTTC
>NA|TRBV6-5|TRBJ2-1|NA
CASSYAVGSYNEQFF
TGTGCCAGCAGTTACGCAGTCGGCTCCTACAATGAGCAGTTCTTC
>NA|TRBV11-2|TRBJ2-4|many
CASSLDSGSLNIQYF
TGTGCCAGCAGCTTGGATTCAGGATCCCTAAACATTCAGTACTTC
>NA|TRBV11-2|TRBJ2-6|NA
CASSLVTVGANVLTF
TGTGCCAGCAGCTTAGTCACAGTTGGGGCCAACGTCCTGACTTTC
>NA|TRBV15|TRBJ1-4|NA
CATSRDTYEKLFF
TGTGCCACCAGCAGGGACACCTATGAAAAACTGTTTTTT
>NA|TRBV7-2|TRBJ2-5|NA
CASSFWVWETQYF
TGTGCCAGCAGCTTCTGGGTTTGGGAGACCCAGTACTTC
>NA|TRBV7-2|TRBJ2-7|few
CASSLDHSGEQYF
TGTGCCAGCAGCTTAGATCACAGCGGCGAGCAGTACTTC
>NA|TRBV9|TRBJ2-2|NA
CASNARGTGELFF
TGTGCCAGCAACGCACGTGGCACCGGGGAGCTGTTTTTT
>TRBD2|TRBV5-1|TRBJ2-5|NA
CASKGVAGVLETQYF
TGCGCCAGCAAGGGCGTAGCGGGAGTTCTAGAGACCCAGTACTTC
>NA|TRBV7-2|TRBJ2-3|NA
CASSLVDPDTQYF
TGTGCCAGCAGCTTAGTGGACCCAGATACGCAGTATTTT
>NA|TRBV7-3|TRBJ2-5|few
CASSSQDAADQYF
TGTGCCAGCAGCTCACAGGACGCGGCGGACCAGTACTTC
>NA|TRBV7-8|TRBJ2-1|NA
CATQRGDGNEQFF
TGTGCCACCCAGCGAGGGGATGGCAATGAGCAGTTCTTC
>NA|TRBV4-3|TRBJ2-5|few
CASSPRASETQYF
TGCGCCAGCAGCCCCAGGGCTAGCGAGACCCAGTACTTC
>NA|TRBV29-1|TRBJ2-1|few
CSVEYLVLREQFF
TGCAGCGTTGAATACCTTGTCTTGCGGGAGCAGTTCTTC
>NA|TRBV7-6|TRBJ2-7|few
CASSPQRGGGPYEQYF
TGTGCCAGCAGCCCTCAGAGAGGAGGGGGACCTTACGAGCAGTACTTC
>TRBD1|TRBV27|TRBJ2-7|few
CASSPSPGQGSYEQYF
TGTGCCAGCAGTCCCTCTCCCGGACAGGGAAGCTACGAGCAGTACTTC
>TRBD1|TRBV28|TRBJ1-1|NA
CASVLRTGGRTEAFF
TGTGCCAGCGTACTTAGGACAGGGGGAAGGACTGAAGCTTTCTTT
>NA|TRBV14|TRBJ2-7|many
CASHRSGNYEQYF
TGTGCCAGCCATCGGTCGGGTAATTACGAGCAGTACTTC
>NA|TRBV7-2|TRBJ2-1|many
CASSLGTPARFF
TGTGCCAGCAGCCTTGGGACCCCCGCCAGGTTCTTC
>NA|TRBV13|TRBJ2-1|few
CASSSVWKNNEQFF
TGTGCCAGCAGCTCCGTATGGAAAAACAATGAGCAGTTCTTC
>NA|TRBV7-2|TRBJ1-2|NA
CASSLGMAGITYGYTF
TGTGCCAGCAGCTTAGGTATGGCAGGGATCACCTATGGCTACACCTTC
>TRBD1|TRBV4-2|TRBJ1-2|NA
CASSQQRTGYDRYGYTF
TGTGCCAGCAGCCAACAAAGGACAGGGTATGATCGCTATGGCTACACCTTC
>TRBD2|TRBV7-2|TRBJ2-1|NA
CASSFLGLAGAGEQFF
TGTGCCAGCAGCTTCCTGGGACTAGCGGGAGCGGGTGAGCAGTTCTTC
>TRBD1|TRBV11-2|TRBJ2-5|NA
CASSKDRVQETQYF
TGTGCCAGCAGCAAGGACAGGGTCCAAGAGACCCAGTACTTC
>NA|TRBV7-9|TRBJ2-6|many
CASSPPQGHHSGANVLTF
TGTGCCAGCAGCCCTCCCCAGGGACATCACTCTGGGGCCAACGTCCTGACTTTC
>NA|TRBV6-5|TRBJ2-2|few
CASSFSLVRNTGELFF
TGTGCCAGCAGTTTTTCCCTAGTGAGAAACACCGGGGAGCTGTTTTTT
>TRBD2|TRBV11-2|TRBJ2-7|few
CASSLGPSGSWYEQYF
TGTGCCAGCAGCTTAGGCCCTAGCGGGAGTTGGTACGAGCAGTACTTC
>NA|TRBV2|TRBJ2-7|few
CASSAYRNTYEQYF
TGTGCCAGCAGTGCCTACAGGAACACCTACGAGCAGTACTTC
>NA|TRBV4-3|TRBJ1-3|few
CASSQDPNSYSGNTIYF
TGCGCCAGCAGCCAAGATCCCAACAGTTACTCTGGAAACACCATATATTTT
>TRBD2|TRBV7-2|TRBJ2-7|NA
CASSLGSVAAGGVYEQYF
TGTGCCAGCAGCTTAGGTTCGGTGGCGGCGGGAGGAGTCTACGAGCAGTACTTC
>TRBD2|TRBV5-6|TRBJ2-1|few
CASSLSPIRAGGYNEQFF
TGTGCCAGCAGCTTGTCACCTATAAGAGCGGGAGGGTACAATGAGCAGTTCTTC
>NA|TRBV7-2|TRBJ2-1|few
CASSPRSGYNEQFF
TGTGCCAGCAGTCCTCGGAGCGGGTACAATGAGCAGTTCTTC